One and the same sample provided the 18 T cell receptor beta chains below, sequenced in a study of OX40 agonist ivuxolimab in advanced cancers. Measured with immunoSEQ multiplex PCR; TCRdb has only the in-frame clones, and not every one. The table lists roughly 86,000 clones, around 90% of them singletons, with 1.1% in the top ten. The source material was CD4+ or CD8+ T cells sorted from blood, sampled in a trial of the OX40 agonist ivuxolimab. These receptors all stem from an adult with an advanced solid tumor such as melanoma, head and neck, liver or kidney cancer.

This clone has a single count. The V gene is TRBV10-3, the J gene TRBJ2-7; 7 nucleotides align to TRBD1. The CDR3 is made up of 15 amino acids. Per the germline V gene, CDR1 is ENHRY and CDR2 is SYGVKD. Losses at the gene ends were 7 bases for V and 0 bases for J; bases not matched to a gene: 9. The DNA of the CDR3 is TGTGCCATCACCGACAGGGTGGGAAACTCCTACGAGCAGTACTTC. It codes for CAITDRVGNSYEQYF.

V is TRBV7-2 and J is TRBJ1-4; D is unresolved. Germline assignment: CDR1 SGHTA and CDR2 FQGNSA. V lost 5 bases to trimming and J lost 4 bases, with 11 bases between them. The CDR3 contains 14 residues. CDR3 region: CASSRNSYNEKLFF. In DNA form, the CDR3 reads TGTGCCAGCAGCCGCAACAGCTATAATGAAAAACTGTTTTTT.

This clone appeared once. V is TRBV7-8 and J is TRBJ1-4; TRBD1 agrees at 7 bases. The V segment lost 6 bases and the J segment 8 bases; nucleotides outside the gene matches: 18. The CDR3 is made up of 17 amino acids. CDR1 and CDR2 from the germline V gene are SGHVS and FQNEAQ. The CDR3 region has the DNA TGTGCCAGCAGTTTCACTGGACAGGCCCTAATAGGGGAAAAACTGTTTTTT. Its translation is CASSFTGQALIGEKLFF.

The chain carries TRBV7-2 and TRBJ2-1, with a weak D call TRBD2 (5 bases). Germline CDR1 SGHTA, CDR2 FQGNSA. CDR3 length: 16 residues. V was pared by 0 bases and J by 0 bases, with 9 bases between. As DNA, the CDR3 is TGTGCCAGCAGCTTAGCGACGAGCGGCTCCTACAATGAGCAGTTCTTC. It encodes CASSLATSGSYNEQFF.

This chain uses TRBV29-1 with TRBJ2-7, with TRBD1 identical over 12 bases. Germline trimming cut 7 bases from V and 6 bases from J; bases unmatched to any gene: 7. Germline CDR1 reads SQVTM; CDR2 reads ANQGSEA. The CDR3 length is 13 residues. CDR3: CSGGGQGAFEQYF. CDR3 bases: TGCAGCGGGGGGGGACAGGGGGCGTTCGAGCAGTACTTC.

Here the CDR3 DNA reads TGTGCCAGCTCACCCGACTCAGGGACTGGGGCCAACGTCCTGACTTTC. Amino acid sequence: CASSPDSGTGANVLTF. The chain employs TRBV18 and TRBJ2-6, with D possibly matching TRBD1 (5 bases). Between the trimmed V and J ends, which lost 3 bases and 2 bases, there was a span of 11 bases. The CDR3 has 16 residues. Germline V CDR1 and CDR2: KGHSH, LQKENI.

The CDR3 is CASSSSSGRQETQYF. The CDR3 DNA is TGTGCCAGCAGCTCGTCTAGCGGGCGCCAAGAGACCCAGTACTTC. V is TRBV5-4 and J is TRBJ2-5; 8 positions match TRBD2. The CDR3 consists of 15 residues. J was trimmed by 1 base and V by 3 bases; bases with no gene match: 5. CDR1 and CDR2 (germline): SGHNT, YYREEE (reference sequence). Complete variable domain (other parts from reference TRBV5-4 and TRBJ2-5): ETGVTQSPTHLIKTRGQQVTLRCSSQSGHNTVSWYQQALGQGPQFIFQYYREEENGRGNFPPRFSGLQFPNYSSELNVNALELDDSALYLCASSSSSGRQETQYFGPGTRLLVL.

The chain couples TRBV29-1 to TRBJ2-1, with TRBD2 matching 15 bases. The CDR3 spans 16 residues. Germline assignment: CDR1 SQVTM and CDR2 ANQGSEA. Trimming at V came to 8 bases and at J to 5 bases, leaving 10 bases not matched to a gene. The CDR3 loop is CSSGTSGRLRDNEQFF. The CDR3 DNA is TGCAGCTCCGGGACTAGCGGGAGGTTAAGGGACAATGAGCAGTTCTTC.

This rearrangement joins TRBV18 to TRBJ2-2, with 8 positions matching TRBD2. The ends lost 0 bases at V and 3 bases at J; junction bases unmatched: 9. In germline, CDR1 is KGHSH, CDR2 LQKENI. CDR3 length: 18 residues. CDR3 loop: CASSPPYSGSGYTGELFF. CDR3 bases: TGTGCCAGCTCACCACCGTACAGCGGGAGTGGATACACCGGGGAGCTGTTTTTT.

The chain has TRBV28 and TRBJ1-2, with 8 bases that match TRBD1. CDR1 and CDR2 (germline): MDHEN, SYDVKM. The CDR3 is 14 residues long. With V trimmed by 5 bases and J by 2 bases, 4 bases remained unmatched. Here the CDR3 reads CASSTRQGNYGYTF. CDR3 nucleotide sequence: TGTGCCAGCAGTACGCGACAGGGGAACTATGGCTACACCTTC.

The rearrangement links TRBV6-1 to TRBJ2-3, with a tentative D call TRBD1 (6 bases). The CDR3 is made up of 13 amino acids. CDR1 is MNHNS, CDR2 SASEGT, per germline. V lost 5 bases, J lost 5 bases, and 11 bases lay in between. Here the CDR3 DNA reads TGTGCCAGCAGTTTCAACAGGGAAGATACGCAGTATTTT. The encoded protein is CASSFNREDTQYF.

The chain carries TRBV6-5 and TRBJ2-1; unclear D gene. Germline CDR1 and CDR2: MNHEY and SVGAGI. The CDR3 runs to 15 residues. The ends were cut back, 6 bases at V and 8 bases at J, with 20 bases in the middle. In nucleotides, the CDR3 is TGTGCCAGCAGAAACGGGCCCCCGGGCGGCGATGAGCAGTTCTTC. As protein: CASRNGPPGGDEQFF.

The chain has TRBV6-1 and TRBJ2-1, with a possible D match to TRBD2 (6 bases). Germline lookup yields CDR1 MNHNS and CDR2 SASEGT. The V gene lost 0 bases and the J gene lost 6 bases, with 15 bases spanning the gap. The CDR3 runs 16 residues. For the CDR3, the DNA is TGTGCCAGCAGTGAAGCGGGGGGTCTTTTAGGCAATGAGCAGTTCTTC. Its translation: CASSEAGGLLGNEQFF.

V gene TRBV7-8 combines with J gene TRBJ2-6, with D perhaps matching TRBD1 (5 bases). Per germline, CDR1 SGHVS and CDR2 FQNEAQ. The CDR3 runs 15 residues. Trimming stripped 4 bases from V and 0 bases from J, with 7 bases between. The CDR3 nucleotides read TGTGCCAGCAGCTCGACAGTCTCTGGGGCCAACGTCCTGACTTTC. Its translation is CASSSTVSGANVLTF. The full variable domain, with the rest looked up from reference TRBV7-8 and TRBJ2-6, is GAGVSQSPRYKVAKRGQDVALRCDPISGHVSLFWYQQALGQGPEFLTYFQNEAQLDKSGLPSDRFFAERPEGSVSTLKIQRTQQEDSAVYLCASSSTVSGANVLTFGAGSRLTVL.

This clone occurred a few times. The CDR3 DNA follows: TGCAGTGCTAGAGTAATGTGGGGGGGCACCTTC. Its translation: CSARVMWGGTF. V gene TRBV20-1 combines with J gene TRBJ1-2, with D possibly matching TRBD1 (5 bases). The V gene's germline CDR1 is DFQATT and CDR2 SNEGSKA (reference sequence). V was shortened by 1 base and J by 13 bases, with 13 bases between the two germline ends. The CDR3 is made up of 11 amino acids.

V is TRBV15 and J is TRBJ2-3, with D tentatively TRBD1 or TRBD2 (6 bases each). The germline CDR1 and CDR2 sequences are LNHNV and YYDKDF (reference sequence). V was pared by 6 bases and J by 6 bases, with 22 bases between. The CDR3 is made up of 16 amino acids. CDR3 residues: CATRTEGGRMWDTQYF. CDR3 in DNA: TGTGCCACCAGAACCGAGGGGGGCAGGATGTGGGATACGCAGTATTTT.

The chain combines TRBV11-3 with TRBJ2-7; 12 bases are shared with TRBD2. CDR3 size: 13 residues. The germline V gene has CDR1 SGHNT and CDR2 YENEEA. V shed 6 bases, J shed 6 bases, and the junction held 3 bases outside the gene matches. The CDR3 is CASRLLAGGEQYF. CDR3 DNA sequence: TGTGCCAGCAGACTACTAGCGGGAGGCGAGCAGTACTTC.

The chain joins TRBV9 to TRBJ1-4; no firm D call. This CDR3 spans 14 amino acids. V lost 0 bases and J 0 bases, leaving 3 bases between the germline ends. Germline V gene data show CDR1 as SGDLS and CDR2 as YYNGEE. CDR3 amino acids: CASSVGSTNEKLFF. The CDR3 DNA reads TGTGCCAGCAGCGTAGGATCAACTAATGAAAAACTGTTTTTT.